This T cell receptor beta chain comes out of a study of CD8 T cells in ankylosing spondylitis. Remarks on this clonotype: Its matching antigen is unknown.

A quantitative 5'-RACE method, one with molecular barcodes, was used to make TCR beta libraries. TCRdb reprocessed the 5' RACE reads via MiXCR and lists one record per CDR3 protein. The data contain some 800,000 distinct CDR3 sequences, about an eighth of them seen just once; the ten biggest clones take up 0.45% to 0.6%. Findings of the study overall: The clones that were linked to disease were reported to be significantly enriched in matched synovial fluid samples from ankylosing spondylitis patients. With a CD8+ phenotype, disease-linked clones were relatively rare in peripheral blood. Several highly homologous variants made up a TCR beta motif, and this motif appeared characteristic of ankylosing spondylitis blood.

The receptor's source is a male donor with ankylosing spondylitis. The sample taken for sequencing was blood, either unsorted or a sorted T cell fraction (not recorded which).

The CDR3 loop reads CASSLMAGETEAFF. In DNA form, the CDR3 reads TGTGCCAGCAGCTTGATGGCAGGGGAAACTGAAGCTTTCTTT. This chain uses TRBV5-8 with TRBJ1-1; D may be TRBD1 (6 bases). V gave up 1 base and J gave up 5 bases, with 12 bases separating them. Per the germline V gene, CDR1 is SGHTS and CDR2 is YDEGEE. The CDR3 totals 14 residues. Supplemented by reference TRBV5-8 and TRBJ1-1, the full variable domain reads EAGVTQSPTHLIKTRGQQATLRCSPISGHTSVYWYQQALGLGLQFLLWYDEGEERNRGNFPPRFSGRQFPNYSSELNVNALELEDSALYLCASSLMAGETEAFFGQGTRLTVV.